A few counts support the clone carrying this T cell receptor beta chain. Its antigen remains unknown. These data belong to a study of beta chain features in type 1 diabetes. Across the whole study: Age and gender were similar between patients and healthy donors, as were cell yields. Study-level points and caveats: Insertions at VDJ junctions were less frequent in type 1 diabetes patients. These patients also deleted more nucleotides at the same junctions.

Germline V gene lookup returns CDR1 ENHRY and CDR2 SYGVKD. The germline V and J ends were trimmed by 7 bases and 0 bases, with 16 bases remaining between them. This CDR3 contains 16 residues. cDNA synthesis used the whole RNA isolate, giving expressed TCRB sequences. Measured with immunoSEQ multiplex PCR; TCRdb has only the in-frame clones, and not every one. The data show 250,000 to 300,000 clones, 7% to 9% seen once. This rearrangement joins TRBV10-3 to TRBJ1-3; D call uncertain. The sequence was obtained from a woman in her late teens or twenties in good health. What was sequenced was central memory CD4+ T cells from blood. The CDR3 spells CAIKKVEESSGNTIYF. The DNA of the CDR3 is TGTGCCATCAAGAAAGTTGAGGAGAGCTCTGGAAACACCATATATTTT.